A single sample is the source of the 25 T cell receptor beta chains below, sequenced in a study of molecular identifiers for immune sequencing clone quantification. MiXCR, applied by TCRdb to the PCR reads, yields one record per CDR3 protein. The sample carries some 88,000 distinct CDR3 sequences, 21% recorded once. Material: naive CD8+ T cells from blood, with Jurkat cell RNA spiked in. The subset denotes: FACS-sorted CD8+CD4-CCR7+CD45RA+ naive T cells. All receptors derive from a human donor in good health. Some libraries in this study had Jurkat cell RNA spiked in.

There are many counts of this clonotype. The chain recombines TRBV7-9 with TRBJ1-4; D may be TRBD1 (5 bases). V lost 4 bases and J 5 bases, leaving 17 bases between the germline ends. Germline V gene sequence: CDR1 SEHNR, CDR2 FQNEAQ (reference sequence). The CDR3 is 16 amino acids. CDR3 sequence (DNA): TGTGCCAGCAGCTCTCTACTCGACAGTTTAAATGAAAAACTGTTTTTT. It yields the protein CASSSLLDSLNEKLFF.

This clonotype has at least ten counts. The CDR3: CASSSAGVLGTGELFF. The CDR3 DNA follows: TGTGCCAGCAGTTCCGCCGGTGTGCTGGGAACCGGGGAGCTGTTTTTT. The genes are TRBV6-5 and TRBJ2-2, with unresolved D. V shed 4 bases and J shed 5 bases, with 17 bases lying between them. The CDR3 is 16 amino acids. CDR1 and CDR2 (germline): MNHEY, SVGAGI.

The rearrangement links TRBV28 to TRBJ2-2; 9 bases are a match to TRBD2. CDR3 size: 17 residues. The J segment lost 6 bases and the V segment lost 4 bases, leaving 12 bases of the junction unmatched. CDR1 is MDHEN, CDR2 SYDVKM, per germline. The CDR3 DNA reads as TGTGCCAGCAGTTGGCGTGGCGGAATAGCGGGAGCCGGGGAGCTGTTTTTT. The encoded protein is CASSWRGGIAGAGELFF.

Turning to this clonotype: Relative to the germline gene, one junction end is altered; a read error may explain this. This chain connects TRBV19 to TRBJ2-7; TRBD1 matches 8 bases. The CDR3 spans 15 residues. CDR1 and CDR2 from the germline V gene are LNHDA and SQIVND (reference sequence). The CDR3, as DNA: TGTGCCAATAGTATAACCGGGACAGGATCCTACGAGCAGTACTTC. As protein: CANSITGTGSYEQYF. Combining the CDR3 with reference TRBV19 and TRBJ2-7 gives the whole variable domain DGGITQSPKYLFRKEGQNVTLSCEQNLNHDAMYWYRQDPGQGLRLIYYSQIVNDFQKGDIAEGYSVSREKKESFPLTVTSAQKNPTAFYLCANSITGTGSYEQYFGPGTRLTVT.

A word on this clonotype: A read error is possible here, since a much larger clone lies one base away. The chain couples TRBV21-1 to TRBJ2-4; the table names TRBD2, a call not compared with the DNA. TRBV21-1 is described as a pseudogene. The CDR3 is 15 residues long. CDR3 sequence: CASSSSGGLVNVQYF. CDR3 coding DNA: TGTGCCAGCAGCAGTAGCGGGGGGTTAGTAAACGTTCAGTACTTC.

This clonotype was counted once. A read error may explain this, as a much larger clone is one base away. This rearrangement joins TRBV6-2 or TRBV6-3 to TRBJ2-6; TRBD1 is a possible D gene (6 bases). Germline CDR1 and CDR2: MNHEY and SVGEGT. CDR3 length: 18 amino acids. The CDR3 DNA follows: TGTGCCAGCAGTTACCAAACAGGGAAGGGCTCTGGGGCCGACGTCCTGACTTTC. Translating it yields CASSYQTGKGSGADVLTF.

This clonotype was counted ten times or more. The gene calls are TRBV7-6 and TRBJ2-3; 8 positions match TRBD2. The CDR3 contains 16 residues. After removal of 8 bases from V and 1 base from J, the junction contained 11 bases not matched to a gene. Germline V lookup: CDR1 SGHVS, CDR2 FNYEAQ. The CDR3 nucleotides are TGTGCCAGCGTGAGCGGGGGCTCAAGAGGCACAGATACGCAGTATTTT. Translation gives CASVSGGSRGTDTQYF.

The rearrangement links TRBV5-4 to TRBJ2-1, with D maybe TRBD1 (6 bases). This CDR3 region has 15 residues. Trimming removed 2 bases from V and 9 bases from J, with 18 bases in between. The germline V gene encodes CDR1 SGHNT and CDR2 YYREEE (reference sequence). As DNA, the CDR3 is TGTGCCAGCAGCTTACCCAACTACAGGGCCGGTGAGCAGTTCTTC. This gives the protein CASSLPNYRAGEQFF.

This clonotype occurred a few times. The rearrangement joins TRBV2 to TRBJ2-1; D is possibly TRBD1 (6 bases). Trimming left V 5 bases short and J 1 base short, with 12 bases between. The CDR3 totals 15 residues. Germline V gene lookup returns CDR1 SNHLY and CDR2 FYNNEI. CDR3 loop: CASSQQGLSYNEQFF. The CDR3 bases are TGTGCCAGCAGTCAACAGGGTTTATCCTACAATGAGCAGTTCTTC.

This clonotype appeared many times. This chain connects TRBV30 to TRBJ2-5; no reliable D call. The V gene lost 7 bases and the J gene lost 1 base, with 13 bases spanning the gap. CDR1 is GTSNPN, CDR2 SVGIG, per germline (reference sequence). This CDR3 has 13 residues. The CDR3 spells CALLTTSQETQYF. In nucleotides, the CDR3 is TGTGCCTTGCTTACGACCTCCCAAGAGACCCAGTACTTC. Filled out from reference TRBV30 and TRBJ2-5, the complete variable domain reads SQTIHQWPATLVQPVGSPLSLECTVEGTSNPNLYWYRQAAGRGLQLLFYSVGIGQISSEVPQNLSASRPQDRQFILSSKKLLLSDSGFYLCALLTTSQETQYFGPGTRLLVL.

There are a few counts of this clonotype. The CDR3 DNA follows: TGTGCCAGCAGTGAGATGGGCGATCAGCCCCAGCATTTT. This encodes CASSEMGDQPQHF. V and J are TRBV25-1 and TRBJ1-5; D gene ambiguous. Germline V lookup: CDR1 MGHDK, CDR2 SYGVNS. The CDR3 loop spans 13 amino acids. The germline V and J ends were trimmed by 3 bases and 5 bases, with 8 bases remaining between them. The full variable domain, its missing parts supplied by reference TRBV25-1 and TRBJ1-5, is EADIYQTPRYLVIGTGKKITLECSQTMGHDKMYWYQQDPGMELHLIHYSYGVNSTEKGDLSSESTVSRIRTEHFPLTLESARPSHTSQYLCASSEMGDQPQHFGDGTRLSIL.

This clonotype was seen a handful of times. This chain uses TRBV4-1 with TRBJ2-1; no definite D call. Germline V lookup: CDR1 MGHRA, CDR2 YSYEKL. V was shortened by 1 base and J by 6 bases, with 7 bases between the two germline ends. This CDR3 has 13 amino acids. The CDR3 sequence: CASSQVHLNEQFF. The CDR3 bases are TGCGCCAGCAGCCAAGTACATCTCAATGAGCAGTTCTTC.

This clonotype was seen a few times. The chain carries TRBV5-1 and TRBJ2-2; the match to TRBD1 covers 9 bases. The CDR3 loop spans 17 amino acids. Germline-derived CDR1 and CDR2 are SGHRS and YFSETQ. The ends lost 0 bases at V and 4 bases at J; junction bases unmatched: 7. The CDR3 bases are TGCGCCAGCAGCTTGGCCGGGACAGGGTTTCGCACCGGGGAGCTGTTTTTT. It is translated as CASSLAGTGFRTGELFF.

This clonotype was seen repeatedly, ten times or more. This chain links TRBV27 with TRBJ2-1; 11 bases match TRBD1. The length of the CDR3 is 13 residues. Germline CDR1 reads MNHEY; CDR2 reads SMNVEV (reference sequence). V gave up 3 bases and J gave up 10 bases; unmatched junction bases: 2. The CDR3 nucleotides are TGTGCCAGCAGTTTGGGACAGGGGGGCGAGCAGTTCTTC. It yields the protein CASSLGQGGEQFF.

The rearrangement joins TRBV19 to TRBJ2-7, with D possibly TRBD1 on 6 matching bases. The CDR3 extends over 13 amino acids. Germline CDR1 and CDR2: LNHDA and SQIVND (reference sequence). V lost 3 bases to trimming and J lost 3 bases, with 9 bases between them. The CDR3 spells CASSMDRFYEQYF. CDR3 sequence (DNA): TGTGCCAGTAGTATGGACAGATTCTACGAGCAGTACTTC. The whole variable domain, filled in from reference TRBV19 and TRBJ2-7, reads DGGITQSPKYLFRKEGQNVTLSCEQNLNHDAMYWYRQDPGQGLRLIYYSQIVNDFQKGDIAEGYSVSREKKESFPLTVTSAQKNPTAFYLCASSMDRFYEQYFGPGTRLTVT.

The chain carries TRBV9 and TRBJ2-7; 7 bases are shared with TRBD1. Per germline, CDR1 SGDLS and CDR2 YYNGEE. The CDR3 is 15 residues long. Germline trimming cut 0 bases from V and 2 bases from J; bases unmatched to any gene: 5. Written as DNA, the CDR3 is TGTGCCAGCAGCGTAGAGGGGACAGCGACCTACGAGCAGTACTTC. Translation: CASSVEGTATYEQYF. Full variable domain (outside the CDR3, taken from reference TRBV9 and TRBJ2-7): DSGVTQTPKHLITATGQRVTLRCSPRSGDLSVYWYQQSLDQGLQFLIQYYNGEERAKGNILERFSAQQFPDLHSELNLSSLELGDSALYFCASSVEGTATYEQYFGPGTRLTVT.

This clonotype was counted at least ten times. The rearrangement joins TRBV9 to TRBJ1-1; D might be TRBD1 (5 bases). Germline assignment: CDR1 SGDLS and CDR2 YYNGEE. V was pared by 3 bases and J by 3 bases, with 12 bases between. The CDR3 loop spans 14 amino acids. This CDR3 is CASSAGGDDTEAFF. CDR3 nucleotides: TGTGCCAGCAGCGCCGGAGGGGACGACACTGAAGCTTTCTTT. The full variable domain, completed using reference TRBV9 and TRBJ1-1, is DSGVTQTPKHLITATGQRVTLRCSPRSGDLSVYWYQQSLDQGLQFLIQYYNGEERAKGNILERFSAQQFPDLHSELNLSSLELGDSALYFCASSAGGDDTEAFFGQGTRLTVV.

This clonotype was recorded a few times. The chain links TRBV27 to TRBJ2-1; possible D gene TRBD1, 6 bases. V lost 5 bases to trimming and J lost 8 bases, with 13 bases between them. The CDR3 length is 13 residues. Germline assignment: CDR1 MNHEY and CDR2 SMNVEV (reference sequence). CDR3 region: CASSVTGFYEQFF. The CDR3 region has the DNA TGTGCCAGCAGTGTCACAGGGTTCTATGAGCAGTTCTTC.

In this sample, this clonotype turned up many times. The chain uses TRBV12-3 or TRBV12-4 and TRBJ2-5; no reliable D call. V dropped 3 bases and J dropped 1 base, with 9 bases sitting between them. CDR3 length equals 14 residues. CDR3 loop: CASSFAGGQETQYF. The CDR3 nucleotides read TGTGCCAGCAGTTTCGCCGGTGGCCAAGAGACCCAGTACTTC.

The chain uses TRBV12-3 or TRBV12-4 and TRBJ2-7; 9 bases are shared with TRBD2. The CDR3 runs 14 residues. V was clipped by 3 bases and J by 5 bases; unmatched bases: 5. As DNA, the CDR3 is TGTGCCAGCAGTTTTGGACTAGCGTCCCACGAGCAGTACTTC. The encoded protein is CASSFGLASHEQYF.

This chain joins TRBV4-2 and TRBJ1-1; tentative D call: TRBD1 (5 bases). Germline lookup yields CDR1 LGHNA and CDR2 YNFKEQ. CDR3 length: 13 amino acids. Trimming removed 1 base from V and 9 bases from J, with 12 bases in between. The CDR3 reads CASSQVGDQQAFF. DNA for the CDR3: TGTGCCAGCAGCCAAGTCGGGGACCAACAAGCTTTCTTT.

This clonotype was seen ten or more times. The chain uses TRBV27 and TRBJ2-3, with a tentative D call TRBD2 (5 bases). In germline, CDR1 is MNHEY, CDR2 SMNVEV (reference sequence). V lost 6 bases and J 4 bases, leaving 17 bases between the germline ends. This CDR3 spans 15 amino acids. The CDR3 region has the DNA TGTGCCAGCAGCCGGACTGCGGGTGTGGCAGATACGCAGTATTTT. Protein product: CASSRTAGVADTQYF.

This clonotype was recorded a few times. This rearrangement joins TRBV29-1 to TRBJ1-1, with 9 bases fitting TRBD1. J gave up 4 bases and V 7 bases, and 19 bases lay outside the gene matches. The length of the CDR3 is 17 residues. Germline V gene data show CDR1 as SQVTM and CDR2 as ANQGSEA. The CDR3 protein is CSAPSPGIQGASTEAFF. The CDR3 DNA is TGCAGCGCCCCTTCACCCGGGATACAGGGGGCGAGCACTGAAGCTTTCTTT.

There are many counts of this clonotype. The V and J genes are TRBV20-1 and TRBJ2-3, with a possible D match to TRBD1 (6 bases). Deletions cut 0 bases from V and 3 bases from J, with 13 bases between. CDR1 is DFQATT, CDR2 SNEGSKA, per germline (reference sequence). This CDR3 spans 15 amino acids. CDR3 sequence reads: CSARDDRPRTDTQYF. Written as DNA, the CDR3 is TGCAGTGCTAGAGATGACAGGCCTAGAACAGATACGCAGTATTTT.

This clonotype came up many times. This chain links TRBV4-3 with TRBJ2-2, with unresolved D. The CDR3 runs to 17 residues. CDR1 LGHNA and CDR2 YSLEER come from the germline V gene. The V gene lost 0 bases and the J gene lost 3 bases, with 14 bases spanning the gap. CDR3 coding DNA: TGCGCCAGCAGCCAAGATGTTTCGACTTTCTACACCGGGGAGCTGTTTTTT. It is translated as CASSQDVSTFYTGELFF.